This T cell receptor beta chain was identified during a study of T cell responses to AZD1222 COVID-19 vaccine. Assay used: immunoSEQ multiplex PCR; TCRdb lists only in-frame clones, some missing. Among about 150,000 clones listed, over 90% were seen once. Points on this clone: Its matching antigen is unknown.

With 0 bases removed from V and 2 bases from J, the gap between germline ends came to 8 bases. The germline V gene has CDR1 MGHRA and CDR2 YSYEKL. The CDR3 runs to 15 residues. Study results and limitations: Dominant CD4 TCR responses targeted spike regions 160-218 and 743-854. Possibly, clonal diversity was underestimated; donors were largely white British and included more females. At baseline, seropositivity was found in only six or seven AZD1222 recipients.

The receptor was derived from an adult who received the AZD1222 COVID-19 vaccine. The sequenced sample was peripheral blood, obtained 28 days after the second AZD1222 dose. J is TRBJ1-3 and V is TRBV4-1; D not certain. This CDR3 reads CASSQDILTGNTIYF. CDR3 DNA: TGCGCCAGCAGCCAAGATATACTAACTGGAAACACCATATATTTT.